Below, 5 T cell receptor beta chains from the same sample are listed, as sequenced in a study of regulatory dendritic cells for organ transplantation. Profiling relied on immunoSEQ multiplex PCR, and the TCRdb table lists in-frame clones only, not all of them. In the table there are 25,000 or so clones, roughly 80% of which are singletons. The sample consisted of naive CD4+ T cells from blood. Subset defined: CD45RA+ naive T cells. These receptor sequences come from a human donor in good health.

V usage is TRBV5-4 and J usage is TRBJ2-7, with D maybe TRBD2 (5 bases). The CDR3 loop spans 13 amino acids. The germline V gene has CDR1 SGHNT and CDR2 YYREEE (reference sequence). V was shortened by 0 bases and J by 5 bases, with 9 bases between the two germline ends. This CDR3 is CASSLASGDEQYF. The CDR3 coding sequence is TGTGCCAGCAGCTTGGCCTCCGGGGACGAGCAGTACTTC.

The rearrangement uses TRBV5-1 and TRBJ2-2; 11 bases line up with TRBD1. Germline values: CDR1 SGHRS, CDR2 YFSETQ. The CDR3 length is 16 residues. The trim removed 3 bases at V and 7 bases at J, leaving 8 bases unmatched. CDR3 loop: CASSSRTGGNSGELFF. In DNA, the CDR3 is TGCGCCAGCAGCTCTCGGACAGGGGGCAATAGCGGGGAGCTGTTTTTT.

The rearrangement links TRBV5-1 to TRBJ1-6; D uncertain. Trimming shortened V by 4 bases and J by 2 bases, and 13 bases separated the two germline ends. This CDR3 is built from 16 residues. From germline, CDR1 is SGHRS and CDR2 YFSETQ. The CDR3 DNA sequence: TGCGCCAGCAGCCCAGTCGACGGAGCCTATAATTCACCCCTCCACTTT. Its protein is CASSPVDGAYNSPLHF.

The rearrangement uses TRBV18 and TRBJ1-6; tentatively, D is TRBD1 (6 bases). V lost 3 bases, J lost 5 bases, and 11 bases lay in between. The CDR3 contains 15 residues. In germline, CDR1 is KGHSH, CDR2 LQKENI. The CDR3 DNA reads as TGTGCCAGCTCACCTTTAGGACAGAATAATTCACCCCTCCACTTT. As protein: CASSPLGQNNSPLHF.

As for this clone: Other DNA sequences in the sample encode the same CDR3. The chain has TRBV2 and TRBJ2-6, with no clear D. The CDR3 length is 15 residues. V shed 6 bases and J shed 0 bases, with 9 bases lying between them. The germline CDR1 and CDR2 sequences are SNHLY and FYNNEI. CDR3 coding DNA: TGTGCCAGCAGACCAACAGTCTCTGGGGCCAACGTCCTGACTTTC. This gives the protein CASRPTVSGANVLTF.